This T cell receptor beta chain was captured by sequencing in a study of spatial heterogeneity in lung cancer. Study-wide background: Taken at a median of about 2 years after resection, follow-up PBMC samples underwent sequencing when available. Detected beta-chain sequences consistently exceeded alpha-chain sequences.

This clonotype has at least ten counts. TCRdb ran MiXCR on the 5' RACE reads and lists one entry per CDR3 protein. The sample holds under 30,000 distinct CDR3 sequences, around 6% seen once. The V gene end was trimmed by 3 bases and the J gene end by 3 bases; junction bases not matched to a gene: 3. The germline V gene encodes CDR1 KGHSH and CDR2 LQKENI. The CDR3 consists of 14 residues. Time point noted: blood at routine non-recurrence follow-up after resection. Frozen PBMC, nontumor lung or tumor provided whole RNA, which was sequenced unsorted. Sequencing used PBMCs, obtained at follow-up. The TCR sequence derives from a male donor with early-stage non-small cell lung cancer. This rearrangement joins TRBV18 to TRBJ2-5, with 8 bases that match TRBD1. The CDR3 reads CASSPLTGEETQYF. CDR3 bases: TGTGCCAGCTCACCTTTGACAGGGGAAGAGACCCAGTACTTC.